Many counts were recorded for the clone carrying this TCR beta chain. Antigen unknown. The germline V gene has CDR1 SGHTA and CDR2 FQGNSA. The length of the CDR3 is 13 residues. V dropped 5 bases and J dropped 4; count of bases not matched to a gene: 3. The data are from a study of human T cells and chemical hapten exposure. Whole-study results and caveats: Expanded TCRs created a significantly greater count of big CDR3 similarity clusters than controls did. The immune response of these alopecia patients might not match healthy individuals'.

Time point specified: pre-sensitization, week 0. Treatment indicated: therapeutic diphenylcyclopropenone sensitization with weekly scalp DPC. TCRdb reprocessed the RACE reads with MiXCR, giving one entry per CDR3 protein. Of around 120,000 distinct CDR3 sequences in the sample, roughly 13% were seen once. J is TRBJ1-2 and V is TRBV7-2, with 8 bases identical to TRBD1. The TCR originated in a young woman with alopecia areata. Some clones in this sample may be carry-over from other donors' samples. The sequences come from whole blood, collected in connection with sensitization to the hapten diphenylcyclopropenone (DPC). CDR3 sequence: CASSRQGSYGYTF. DNA of the CDR3: TGTGCCAGCAGCCGACAGGGGAGCTATGGCTACACCTTC.